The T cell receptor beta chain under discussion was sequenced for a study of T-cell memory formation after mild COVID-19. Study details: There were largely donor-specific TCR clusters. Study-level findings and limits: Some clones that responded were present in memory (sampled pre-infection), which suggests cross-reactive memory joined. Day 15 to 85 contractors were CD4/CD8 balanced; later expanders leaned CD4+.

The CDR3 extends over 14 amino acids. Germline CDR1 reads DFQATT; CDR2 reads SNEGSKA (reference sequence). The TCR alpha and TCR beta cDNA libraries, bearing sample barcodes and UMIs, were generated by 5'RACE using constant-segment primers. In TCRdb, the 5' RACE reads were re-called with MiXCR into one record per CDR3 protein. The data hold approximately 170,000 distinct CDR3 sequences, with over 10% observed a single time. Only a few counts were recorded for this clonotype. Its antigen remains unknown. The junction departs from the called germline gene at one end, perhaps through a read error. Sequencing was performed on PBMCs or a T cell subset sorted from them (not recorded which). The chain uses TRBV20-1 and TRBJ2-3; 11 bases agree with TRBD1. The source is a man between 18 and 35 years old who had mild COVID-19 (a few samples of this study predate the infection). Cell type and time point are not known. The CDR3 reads CSARGTGGADTQYF. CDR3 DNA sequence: TGCAGTGCGAGAGGGACAGGGGGGGCAGATACGCAGTATTTT.